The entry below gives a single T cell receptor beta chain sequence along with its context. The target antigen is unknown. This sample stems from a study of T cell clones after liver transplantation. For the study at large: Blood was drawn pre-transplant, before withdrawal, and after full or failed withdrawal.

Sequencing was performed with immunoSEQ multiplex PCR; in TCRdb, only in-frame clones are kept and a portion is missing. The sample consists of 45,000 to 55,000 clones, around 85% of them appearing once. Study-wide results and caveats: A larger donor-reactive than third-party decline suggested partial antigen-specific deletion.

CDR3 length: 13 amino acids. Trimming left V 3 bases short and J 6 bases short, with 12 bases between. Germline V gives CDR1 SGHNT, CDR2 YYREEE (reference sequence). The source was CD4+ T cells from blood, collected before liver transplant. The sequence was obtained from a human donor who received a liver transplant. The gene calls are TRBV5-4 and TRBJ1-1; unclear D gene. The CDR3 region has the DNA TGTGCCAGCAGCTACATGACTCGGGCTGAAGCTTTCTTT. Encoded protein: CASSYMTRAEAFF.